The TCR beta chain described here comes from a study of glioma-infiltrating T cells after dendritic cell vaccination. Findings and caveats of the study: Complete blood and tumor specimen sets were limited to few patients.

TCRB CDR3 was amplified from 2 ug genomic DNA or less. The PCR used 60 V beta and 13 J beta primers. Data came from immunoSEQ multiplex PCR; TCRdb stores just in-frame clones and leaves some out. The table has under 130,000 clones, about four fifths seen once. Notes on this clone: Its antigen is unknown.

The ends were cut back, 4 bases at V and 0 bases at J, with 16 bases in the middle. This CDR3 is 17 amino acids long. Germline lookup yields CDR1 MGHRA and CDR2 YSYEKL. This sequence was found in a human donor with glioblastoma. V usage is TRBV4-1 and J usage is TRBJ2-1; a weak D match, TRBD1 (6 bases). The sample in question was blood, obtained before dendritic cell vaccination. The CDR3 region is CASSPTRGGNSYNEQFF. The CDR3 nucleotides read TGCGCCAGCAGCCCCACCCGAGGGGGAAACTCCTACAATGAGCAGTTCTTC.